Presented here are 11 T cell receptor beta chains from one specimen sequenced in a study of T cell clonotyping in hematopoietic cell transplantation. Repertoires were generated with immunoSEQ multiplex PCR, while TCRdb's copy carries only in-frame clones and drops some. The sample lists approximately 16,000 clones; just over 90% were seen once. As for time point: recipient sample about 28 days before transplant, after cytoreduction. The specimen comprised peripheral blood mononuclear cells, sampled before stem cell transplant. These receptors were taken from a man between 18 and 29 years old with biphenotypic leukemia. Some clones in this sample may be carry-over from other donors' samples.

The V gene is TRBV4-1, the J gene TRBJ1-6; D is uncertain. Trimming took 0 bases from V and 9 from J, leaving 15 bases between them. The CDR3 has 16 amino acids. Germline V gene data show CDR1 as MGHRA and CDR2 as YSYEKL. CDR3 sequence: CASSQENGVAGSPLHF. The CDR3 region has the DNA TGCGCCAGCAGCCAAGAGAATGGCGTTGCAGGTTCACCCCTCCACTTT.

J is TRBJ1-3 and V is TRBV10-3; D possibly corresponds to TRBD1 (5 bases). Per the germline V gene, CDR1 is ENHRY and CDR2 is SYGVKD. There are 18 residues in the CDR3. V was pared by 2 bases and J by 4 bases, with 21 bases between. CDR3 sequence: CAISEQPGRRGVGNTIYF. As DNA, the CDR3 is TGTGCCATCAGTGAGCAACCGGGACGGAGGGGTGTAGGAAACACCATATATTTT.

J is TRBJ2-5 and V is TRBV13; 9 nucleotides agree with TRBD2. The germline CDR1 and CDR2 sequences are PRHDT and FYEKMQ (reference sequence). V lost 7 bases and J lost 4; bases outside the gene matches: 4. The CDR3 contains 13 residues. The CDR3 DNA follows: TGTGCCAGCACCAGGCGGGGGGGAGAGACCCAGTACTTC. This sequence encodes CASTRRGGETQYF.

This chain links TRBV30 with TRBJ2-1; 8 positions agree with TRBD2. V lost 4 bases to trimming and J lost 2 bases; unmatched junction nucleotides: 7. CDR1 is GTSNPN and CDR2 is SVGIG in the germline V gene (reference sequence). This CDR3 has 15 residues. CDR3 sequence reads: CAWNGAGVTYNEQFF. In nucleotides, the CDR3 is TGTGCCTGGAATGGAGCGGGGGTTACCTACAATGAGCAGTTCTTC.

This clone appeared once. This chain links TRBV9 with TRBJ2-3, with D unclear. Trimming cost V 5 bases and J 2 bases, with 6 bases left between them. Germline CDR1 reads SGDLS; CDR2 reads YYNGEE. The CDR3 has 12 residues. The DNA of the CDR3 is TGTGCCAGCAGGGACGACACAGATACGCAGTATTTT. Translated: CASRDDTDTQYF.

This clone was seen more than once but under ten times. The chain links TRBV28 to TRBJ1-1; tentatively, D is TRBD1 (5 bases). Germline V gene lookup returns CDR1 MDHEN and CDR2 SYDVKM. The CDR3 runs 14 residues. V dropped 5 bases and J dropped 1 base, with 11 bases sitting between them. As DNA, the CDR3 is TGTGCCAGCAGTATCCAGGGCCAGAACACTGAAGCTTTCTTT. It yields the protein CASSIQGQNTEAFF.

The chain couples TRBV28 to TRBJ1-5, with D unresolved. This CDR3 contains 15 residues. Germline V gives CDR1 MDHEN, CDR2 SYDVKM. V was cut by 6 bases and J by 3 bases, with 15 bases left in between. CDR3 amino acids: CASRSPRSPNQPQHF. For the CDR3, the DNA is TGTGCCAGCAGGTCCCCTCGGAGTCCCAATCAGCCCCAGCATTTT.

The gene calls are TRBV7-2 and TRBJ2-7, with TRBD1 matching 7 bases. V lost 5 bases, J lost 3 bases, and 10 bases stayed unmatched. Germline CDR1 is SGHTA and CDR2 is FQGNSA. CDR3 length: 15 amino acids. The CDR3 bases are TGTGCCAGCAGCGCCTCCGGGACAGCTAACTACGAGCAGTACTTC. It encodes CASSASGTANYEQYF.

The chain carries TRBV5-4 and TRBJ2-6; 8 bases are a match to TRBD1. This CDR3 contains 17 residues. Germline CDR1 reads SGHNT; CDR2 reads YYREEE (reference sequence). Losses at the gene ends were 10 bases for V and 0 bases for J; bases not matched to a gene: 12. CDR3 sequence reads: CASNPGTGTSGANVLTF. CDR3 DNA sequence: TGTGCCTCGAACCCCGGGACAGGCACCTCTGGGGCCAACGTCCTGACTTTC.

The V gene is TRBV7-9, the J gene TRBJ1-3; no clear D. Germline V CDR1 and CDR2: SEHNR, FQNEAQ (reference sequence). V was shortened by 3 bases and J by 2 bases, with 11 bases between the two germline ends. The CDR3 has 15 amino acids. The CDR3 sequence: CASSFGSETGNTIYF. CDR3 coding DNA: TGTGCCAGCAGCTTTGGGTCGGAAACTGGAAACACCATATATTTT.

The chain combines TRBV30 with TRBJ2-3; tentatively, D is TRBD1 or TRBD2 (5 bases each). This CDR3 comprises 16 residues. In germline, CDR1 is GTSNPN, CDR2 SVGIG (reference sequence). V lost 3 bases to trimming and J lost 4 bases, with 20 bases between them. For the CDR3, the DNA is TGTGCCTGGAGCTCGGGGCTCCCGTTGGGGCCAGATACGCAGTATTTT. It encodes CAWSSGLPLGPDTQYF.